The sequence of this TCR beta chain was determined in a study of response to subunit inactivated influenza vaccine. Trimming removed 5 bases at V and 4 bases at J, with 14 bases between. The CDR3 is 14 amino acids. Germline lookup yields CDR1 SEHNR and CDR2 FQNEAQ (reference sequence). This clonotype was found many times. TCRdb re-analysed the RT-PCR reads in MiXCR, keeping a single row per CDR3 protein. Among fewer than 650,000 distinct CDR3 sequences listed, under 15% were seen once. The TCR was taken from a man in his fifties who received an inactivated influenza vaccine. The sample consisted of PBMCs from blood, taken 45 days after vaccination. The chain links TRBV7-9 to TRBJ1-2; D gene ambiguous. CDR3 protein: CASSVPADTYGYTF. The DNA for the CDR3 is TGTGCCAGCAGCGTTCCTGCGGATACCTATGGCTACACCTTC.